Below, 21 T cell receptor beta chains from the same sample are listed, as sequenced in a study of response to subunit inactivated influenza vaccine. TCRdb reanalysed the RT-PCR reads using MiXCR and keeps one entry per CDR3 protein. The sample comprises more than 450,000 distinct CDR3 sequences, 6% to 9% of which are singletons, and about an eighth rests with the top ten. Sequences were derived from PBMCs from blood, sampled roughly 24 months after vaccination. These receptors were obtained from a man between 50 and 75 years old who received an inactivated influenza vaccine.

The table lists this clonotype with a count of one. This sequence joins TRBV9 and TRBJ2-7, with D perhaps matching TRBD2 (6 bases). The CDR3 length is 15 residues. CDR1 SGDLS and CDR2 YYNGEE come from the germline V gene. V shed 7 bases and J shed 2 bases, with 19 bases lying between them. CDR3 sequence: CASSPSAGYAYEQYF. The CDR3 DNA sequence: TGTGCCAGCTCCCCTAGCGCGGGTTACGCCTACGAGCAGTACTTC.

The genes are TRBV6-1 and TRBJ2-3; D may match TRBD1 or TRBD2 (5 bases each). CDR3 length equals 15 residues. Germline V gene data show CDR1 as MNHNS and CDR2 as SASEGT. Trimming stripped 8 bases from V and 2 bases from J, with 17 bases between. CDR3 sequence (DNA): TGTGCCAGCGGGCGTCAGGGAGTCTCCACAGATACGCAGTATTTT. Protein: CASGRQGVSTDTQYF.

The V gene is TRBV7-2, the J gene TRBJ1-2; D is undetermined. The CDR3 has 13 amino acids. V lost 1 base and J 5 bases, leaving 8 bases between the germline ends. CDR1 SGHTA and CDR2 FQGNSA come from the germline V gene. CDR3: CASSLVRSYGYTF. The CDR3 DNA sequence: TGTGCCAGCAGCTTAGTCAGGTCGTATGGCTACACCTTC.

The chain uses TRBV4-1 and TRBJ1-5; D is perhaps TRBD1 (5 bases). Germline CDR1 reads MGHRA; CDR2 reads YSYEKL. With 0 bases removed from V and 6 bases from J, the gap between germline ends came to 12 bases. The CDR3 consists of 15 residues. DNA of the CDR3: TGCGCCAGCAGCCAAGATGGGGCAGGGCGTCAGCCCCAGCATTTT. This sequence encodes CASSQDGAGRQPQHF.

In its sample, this clonotype was seen a few times. The rearrangement joins TRBV5-1 to TRBJ2-3; a possible D gene is TRBD2 (5 bases). Germline V gene lookup returns CDR1 SGHRS and CDR2 YFSETQ. CDR3 length: 15 residues. The germline V and J ends were trimmed by 0 bases and 6 bases, with 14 bases remaining between them. CDR3 sequence reads: CASSLARGRGDTQYF. The CDR3, as DNA: TGCGCCAGCAGCTTGGCCCGAGGGAGAGGGGATACGCAGTATTTT.

The chain recombines TRBV5-6 with TRBJ1-2; D is possibly TRBD1 (5 bases). Germline V CDR1 and CDR2: SGHDT, YYEEEE. The length of the CDR3 is 18 residues. The V gene lost 4 bases and the J gene lost 0 bases, with 22 bases spanning the gap. Here the CDR3 DNA reads TGTGCCAGCAGCACCAAAGGAGGGGCAGGGATCCCTAACTATGGCTACACCTTC. Amino acids: CASSTKGGAGIPNYGYTF.

This clonotype showed up just a few times. This sequence joins TRBV21-1 and TRBJ2-3. TRBV21-1 is described as a pseudogene. The CDR3 contains 13 residues. The CDR3, as DNA: TGTGCCAGCAGCAAACACCACACAGATACGCAGTATTTT. It yields the protein CASSKHHTDTQYF.

The chain couples TRBV24-1 to TRBJ1-1, with TRBD1 identical over 8 bases. The CDR3 contains 13 residues. The germline gives CDR1 KGHDR, CDR2 SFDVKD. J gave up 6 bases and V 2 bases, and 1 base lay outside the gene matches. CDR3 loop: CATSDSTGAEAFF. DNA for the CDR3: TGTGCCACCAGTGATTCGACAGGGGCTGAAGCTTTCTTT.

The sample holds many counts of this clonotype. V is TRBV29-1 and J is TRBJ1-2, with 11 bases that match TRBD1. Germline trimming cut 4 bases from V and 8 bases from J; bases unmatched to any gene: 6. The CDR3 totals 13 residues. Germline CDR1 reads SQVTM; CDR2 reads ANQGSEA. The CDR3 here is CSVGGQGAGGYTF. CDR3 DNA sequence: TGCAGCGTTGGTGGACAGGGGGCGGGAGGCTACACCTTC.

This clonotype was detected only a few times. The chain recombines TRBV12-3 or TRBV12-4 with TRBJ1-2; 8 nucleotides align to TRBD1. This CDR3 has 14 residues. The V and J ends lost 6 bases and 7 bases, in that order; junction bases with no gene match: 10. The CDR3 spells CASRGTGTGSGYTF. The CDR3 DNA follows: TGTGCCAGCAGGGGGACAGGAACGGGCTCTGGCTACACCTTC.

The CDR3 sequence is CASIGRGLGELFF. The CDR3 bases are TGTGCCTCAATCGGGCGGGGGCTTGGGGAGCTGTTTTTT. The genes are TRBV10-3 and TRBJ2-2, with TRBD2 as a possible D gene (7 bases). Deletions cut 11 bases from V and 8 bases from J, with 18 bases between. The CDR3 runs to 13 residues. CDR1 and CDR2 (germline): ENHRY, SYGVKD.

Many counts were recorded for this clonotype. The chain recombines TRBV10-3 with TRBJ2-5, with no clear D. Germline V gives CDR1 ENHRY, CDR2 SYGVKD. The CDR3 has 12 residues. Trimming removed 8 bases from V and 5 bases from J, with 12 bases in between. In nucleotides, the CDR3 is TGTGCCATCGGGTCGTTCCCGGAGACCCAGTACTTC. This encodes CAIGSFPETQYF.

The J gene is TRBJ2-2, the V gene TRBV7-3; D not certain. The germline gives CDR1 SGHTA, CDR2 FQGTGA. V was pared by 1 base and J by 0 bases, with 9 bases between. The CDR3 contains 16 residues. The CDR3 loop is CASSLNAATNTGELFF. CDR3 coding DNA: TGTGCCAGCAGCTTAAATGCTGCAACGAACACCGGGGAGCTGTTTTTT.

This clonotype was picked up many times. The CDR3 nucleotides read TGTGCCACCAGCACTCACTCGGGACTAGCGGGCACAGATACGCAGTATTTT. It codes for CATSTHSGLAGTDTQYF. V and J are TRBV15 and TRBJ2-3; 11 nucleotides align to TRBD2. V was pared by 4 bases and J by 1 base, with 7 bases of the junction left unmatched. Germline values: CDR1 LNHNV, CDR2 YYDKDF (reference sequence). The CDR3 loop spans 17 amino acids.

This clonotype has a count of ten or more. V usage is TRBV7-2 and J usage is TRBJ2-2, with 7 nucleotides matching TRBD1. J was trimmed by 4 bases and V by 6 bases; bases with no gene match: 5. Germline assignment: CDR1 SGHTA and CDR2 FQGNSA. CDR3 length equals 14 residues. The CDR3 here is CASREGQITGELFF. In DNA, the CDR3 is TGTGCCAGCAGAGAGGGACAGATCACCGGGGAGCTGTTTTTT.

This clonotype was observed at least ten times. This sequence joins TRBV3-2 and TRBJ1-6; the table calls TRBD1, which could not be checked here. TRBV3-2 is a known pseudogene. This CDR3 spans 14 amino acids. The CDR3 DNA reads as TGTGCCAGCAGCCAAGCTGGCCGGGATTCACCCCTCCACTTT. This encodes CASSQAGRDSPLHF.

This clonotype was picked up a small number of times. The V call is TRBV6-2 or TRBV6-3, the J call TRBJ2-5; 10 nucleotides line up with TRBD2. The CDR3 extends over 15 amino acids. J was trimmed by 5 bases and V by 1 base; bases with no gene match: 4. The germline V gene encodes CDR1 MNHEY and CDR2 SVGEGT. CDR3 sequence (DNA): TGTGCCAGCAGTTACTTAGCGGGAGGACGGGAGACCCAGTACTTC. Encoded protein: CASSYLAGGRETQYF.

This clonotype was picked up a small number of times. The J gene is TRBJ1-2, the V gene TRBV4-2; perhaps TRBD1 as D (6 bases). The CDR3 length is 15 residues. Germline values: CDR1 LGHNA, CDR2 YNFKEQ. V was pared by 1 base and J by 7 bases, with 16 bases between. CDR3 in amino acids: CASSQVAGAIVGYTF. The CDR3 DNA reads as TGTGCCAGCAGCCAAGTTGCGGGGGCGATAGTTGGCTACACCTTC.

This clonotype was seen ten or more times. J is TRBJ1-1 and V is TRBV7-2; TRBD1 is a possible D gene (5 bases). The CDR3 totals 16 residues. Per the germline V gene, CDR1 is SGHTA and CDR2 is FQGNSA. The V and J ends lost 4 bases and 4 bases respectively, with 19 bases between them. CDR3 amino acids: CASSSLRVGPGTEAFF. The DNA for the CDR3 is TGTGCCAGCAGCTCCCTCAGGGTGGGGCCCGGCACTGAAGCTTTCTTT.

The V and J genes are TRBV19 and TRBJ2-1; no reliable D call. The CDR3 totals 14 residues. CDR1 is LNHDA and CDR2 is SQIVND in the germline V gene (reference sequence). Between the trimmed V and J ends, which lost 3 bases and 3 bases, there was a span of 9 bases. This chain's CDR3 is CASSIGVGYNEQFF. For the CDR3, the DNA is TGTGCCAGTAGTATTGGGGTAGGCTACAATGAGCAGTTCTTC.

The chain employs TRBV10-3 and TRBJ1-6, with 7 bases lining up with TRBD1. Unmatched junction bases numbered 0, after V lost 0 bases and J lost 7 bases. CDR1 and CDR2 from the germline V gene are ENHRY and SYGVKD. The CDR3 is 14 amino acids. CDR3 coding DNA: TGTGCCATCAGTGAGTCGACAGGGAATTCACCCCTCCACTTT. It specifies CAISESTGNSPLHF.